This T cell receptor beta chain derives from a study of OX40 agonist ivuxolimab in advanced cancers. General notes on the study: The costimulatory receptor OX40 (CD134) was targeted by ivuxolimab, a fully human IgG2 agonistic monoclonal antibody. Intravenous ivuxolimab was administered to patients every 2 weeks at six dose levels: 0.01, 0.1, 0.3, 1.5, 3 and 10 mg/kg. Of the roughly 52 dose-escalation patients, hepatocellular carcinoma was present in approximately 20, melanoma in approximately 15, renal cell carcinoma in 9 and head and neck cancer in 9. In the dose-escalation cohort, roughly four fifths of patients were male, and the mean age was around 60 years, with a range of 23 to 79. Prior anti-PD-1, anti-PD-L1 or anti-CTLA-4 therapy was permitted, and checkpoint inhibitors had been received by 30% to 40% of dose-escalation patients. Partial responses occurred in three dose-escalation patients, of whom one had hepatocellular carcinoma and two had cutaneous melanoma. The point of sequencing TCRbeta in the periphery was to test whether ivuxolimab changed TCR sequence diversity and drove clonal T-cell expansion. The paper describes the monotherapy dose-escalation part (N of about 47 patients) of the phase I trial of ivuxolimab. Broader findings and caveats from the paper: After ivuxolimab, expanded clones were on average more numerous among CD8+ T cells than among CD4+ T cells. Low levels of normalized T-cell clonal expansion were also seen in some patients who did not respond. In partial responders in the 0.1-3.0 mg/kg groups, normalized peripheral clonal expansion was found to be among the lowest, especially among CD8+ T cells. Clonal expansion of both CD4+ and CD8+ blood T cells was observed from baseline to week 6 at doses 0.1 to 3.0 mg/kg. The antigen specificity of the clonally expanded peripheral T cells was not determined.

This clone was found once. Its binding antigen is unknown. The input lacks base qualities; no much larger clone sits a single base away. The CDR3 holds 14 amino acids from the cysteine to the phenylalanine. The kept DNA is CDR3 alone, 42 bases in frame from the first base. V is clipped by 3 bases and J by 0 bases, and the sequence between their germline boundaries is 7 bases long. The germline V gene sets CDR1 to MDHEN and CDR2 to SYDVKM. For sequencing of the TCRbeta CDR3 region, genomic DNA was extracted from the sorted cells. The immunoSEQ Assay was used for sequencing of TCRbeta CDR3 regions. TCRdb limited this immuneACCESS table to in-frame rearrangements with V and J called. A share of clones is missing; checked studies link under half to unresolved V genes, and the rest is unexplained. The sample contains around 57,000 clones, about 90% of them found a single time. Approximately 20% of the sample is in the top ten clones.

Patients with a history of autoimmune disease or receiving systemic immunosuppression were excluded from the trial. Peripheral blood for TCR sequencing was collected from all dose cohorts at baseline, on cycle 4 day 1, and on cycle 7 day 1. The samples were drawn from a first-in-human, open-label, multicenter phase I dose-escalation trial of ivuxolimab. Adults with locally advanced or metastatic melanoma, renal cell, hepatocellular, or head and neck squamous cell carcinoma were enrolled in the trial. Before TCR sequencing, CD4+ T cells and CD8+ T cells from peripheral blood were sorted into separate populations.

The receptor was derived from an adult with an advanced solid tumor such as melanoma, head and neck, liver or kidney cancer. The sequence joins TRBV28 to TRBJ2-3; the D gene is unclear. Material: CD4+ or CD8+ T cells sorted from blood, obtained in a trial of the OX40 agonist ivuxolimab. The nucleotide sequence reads TGTGCCAGCAGTTTCTTCTCGAGCACAGATACGCAGTATTTT. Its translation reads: CASSFFSSTDTQYF.